Below are 24 T cell receptor beta chains sequenced from a single sample in a study of blood T cell repertoires in COVID-19. Sequenced by immunoSEQ multiplex PCR; TCRdb stores in-frame clones only, minus some. The sample has 150,000 to 200,000 clones; around 86% are singletons. The specimen sequenced was peripheral blood. Every receptor here comes from an older woman with COVID-19, enrolled during active disease.

This clone was detected only once. In nucleotides, the CDR3 is TGTGCCAGCAAAGAAGGACAGTTGAACACTGAAGCTTTCTTT. Translation: CASKEGQLNTEAFF. The rearrangement uses TRBV6-5 and TRBJ1-1; a possible D gene is TRBD1 (6 bases). Trimming stripped 7 bases from V and 0 bases from J, with 12 bases between. The CDR3 is 14 residues long. Germline values: CDR1 MNHEY, CDR2 SVGAGI.

The chain links TRBV5-1 to TRBJ2-2, with D possibly matching TRBD2 (7 bases). V was shortened by 4 bases and J by 6 bases, with 16 bases between the two germline ends. The CDR3 has 15 residues. CDR1 and CDR2 (germline): SGHRS, YFSETQ. The CDR3 nucleotides are TGCGCCAGCAGCCGGGGGGCAGGGGCGGCCGGGGAGCTGTTTTTT. Protein product: CASSRGAGAAGELFF.

The gene calls are TRBV15 and TRBJ1-1; a weak D match, TRBD1 (5 bases). Germline CDR1 and CDR2: LNHNV and YYDKDF (reference sequence). Trimming removed 1 base from V and 1 base from J, with 7 bases in between. This CDR3 comprises 14 residues. CDR3 coding DNA: TGTGCCACCAGCAGAGTCACAGGGAACACTGAAGCTTTCTTT. Translated: CATSRVTGNTEAFF.

The chain carries TRBV27 and TRBJ2-1; the match to TRBD2 covers 14 bases. V dropped 5 bases and J dropped 4; count of bases not matched to a gene: 7. Germline V gene data show CDR1 as MNHEY and CDR2 as SMNVEV (reference sequence). There are 17 residues in the CDR3. The CDR3 protein is CASSPRLAGGQYNEQFF. For the CDR3, the DNA is TGTGCCAGCAGTCCACGACTAGCGGGAGGGCAATACAATGAGCAGTTCTTC.

DNA of the CDR3: TGTGCCAGCAGCCCACACACTAGGGGAGGATCAGATACGCAGTATTTT. Protein product: CASSPHTRGGSDTQYF. V usage is TRBV9 and J usage is TRBJ2-3, with D possibly TRBD2 on 6 matching bases. V was clipped by 4 bases and J by 4 bases, with 19 bases between them. Germline loops: CDR1 SGDLS, CDR2 YYNGEE. This CDR3 contains 16 residues.

The chain uses TRBV19 and TRBJ2-2; 9 bases agree with TRBD1. Trimming cost V 6 bases and J 2 bases; bases outside gene matches: 7. CDR1 is LNHDA, CDR2 SQIVND, per germline (reference sequence). The CDR3 sequence is 16 residues long. The CDR3 is CASRQQGARNTGELFF. The CDR3 nucleotides are TGTGCCAGTAGGCAACAGGGGGCGCGAAACACCGGGGAGCTGTTTTTT. The full variable domain, with the rest looked up from reference TRBV19 and TRBJ2-2, is DGGITQSPKYLFRKEGQNVTLSCEQNLNHDAMYWYRQDPGQGLRLIYYSQIVNDFQKGDIAEGYSVSREKKESFPLTVTSAQKNPTAFYLCASRQQGARNTGELFFGEGSRLTVL.

The rearrangement uses TRBV29-1 and TRBJ2-3; D ambiguous. The CDR3 loop spans 11 amino acids. CDR1 and CDR2 from the germline V gene are SQVTM and ANQGSEA. V shed 3 bases and J shed 3 bases, with 4 bases lying between them. CDR3 in DNA: TGCAGCGTTGATTCGACAGATACGCAGTATTTT. Its translation is CSVDSTDTQYF.

This clone has only a few counts. The chain has TRBV7-2 and TRBJ2-7; TRBD1 aligns across 7 bases. From germline, CDR1 is SGHTA and CDR2 FQGNSA. V lost 5 bases to trimming and J lost 3 bases; unmatched junction nucleotides: 10. The CDR3 loop spans 15 amino acids. As DNA, the CDR3 is TGTGCCAGCAGCCCAAGGACAGGAAACGGCTACGAGCAGTACTTC. Protein: CASSPRTGNGYEQYF.

V is TRBV5-1 and J is TRBJ1-3, with TRBD1 as a possible D gene (5 bases). The CDR3 has 17 residues. V gave up 0 bases and J gave up 0 bases, with 13 bases separating them. Germline CDR1 is SGHRS and CDR2 is YFSETQ. The CDR3 loop is CASSLDWGSRSGNTIYF. CDR3 coding DNA: TGCGCCAGCAGCTTGGACTGGGGCAGCCGCTCTGGAAACACCATATATTTT.

The CDR3 here is CASSYPAGGDNGYTF. The CDR3 DNA follows: TGTGCCAGCAGTTACCCCGCGGGGGGCGACAATGGCTACACCTTC. This chain uses TRBV27 with TRBJ1-2; possible D gene TRBD1, 6 bases. CDR1 and CDR2 (germline): MNHEY, SMNVEV (reference sequence). The CDR3 totals 15 residues. V was trimmed by 4 bases and J by 6 bases, leaving 18 bases between them.

This sequence joins TRBV20-1 and TRBJ2-7; 8 bases match TRBD2. V lost 3 bases and J lost 3; bases outside the gene matches: 7. The germline CDR1 and CDR2 sequences are DFQATT and SNEGSKA (reference sequence). The CDR3 totals 14 residues. The CDR3 loop is CSASLLADDYEQYF. CDR3 sequence (DNA): TGCAGTGCTAGTTTACTAGCGGACGACTACGAGCAGTACTTC.

V and J are TRBV4-3 and TRBJ2-1; the D is unclear. From germline, CDR1 is LGHNA and CDR2 YSLEER. Trimming stripped 0 bases from V and 10 bases from J, with 16 bases between. The CDR3 covers 15 residues. CDR3 amino acids: CASSQETLFAEEQFF. In nucleotides, the CDR3 is TGCGCCAGCAGCCAAGAAACTCTTTTCGCCGAGGAGCAGTTCTTC.

J is TRBJ2-2 and V is TRBV24-1; D might be TRBD2 (5 bases). Germline assignment: CDR1 KGHDR and CDR2 SFDVKD. The germline V and J ends were trimmed by 1 base and 4 bases, with 15 bases remaining between them. The CDR3 loop spans 17 amino acids. CDR3 loop: CATSDFGGFGSTGELFF. CDR3 DNA: TGTGCCACCAGTGATTTTGGCGGGTTTGGATCCACCGGGGAGCTGTTTTTT.

CDR3 loop: CASISSGNTIYF. CDR3 DNA: TGTGCCAGCATTAGCTCTGGAAACACCATATATTTT. The rearrangement joins TRBV6-5 to TRBJ1-3; D remains ambiguous. The V and J ends lost 7 bases and 0 bases respectively, with 4 bases between them. Germline assignment: CDR1 MNHEY and CDR2 SVGAGI. The CDR3 loop spans 12 amino acids.

The rearrangement links TRBV19 to TRBJ2-3; 8 nucleotides align to TRBD1. The CDR3 is made up of 12 amino acids. Germline-derived CDR1 and CDR2 are LNHDA and SQIVND (reference sequence). CDR3 region: CATGVRTDTQYF. CDR3 bases: TGTGCGACAGGGGTAAGGACAGATACGCAGTATTTT.

The rearrangement links TRBV6-5 to TRBJ2-1, with D possibly matching TRBD1 (5 bases). V was trimmed by 0 bases and J by 0 bases, leaving 6 bases between them. This CDR3 region has 15 residues. CDR1 MNHEY and CDR2 SVGAGI come from the germline V gene. CDR3 coding DNA: TGTGCCAGCAGTTACTCTGACAGCTCCTACAATGAGCAGTTCTTC. Its translation is CASSYSDSSYNEQFF.

The V and J genes are TRBV4-1 and TRBJ1-5; D not certain. The CDR3 covers 14 residues. V was trimmed by 1 base and J by 4 bases, leaving 8 bases between them. Germline CDR1 MGHRA, CDR2 YSYEKL. The CDR3 DNA is TGCGCCAGCAGCCAAGCTCCGGGGAATCAGCCCCAGCATTTT. It specifies CASSQAPGNQPQHF.

The rearrangement uses TRBV5-4 and TRBJ2-1; 11 nucleotides align to TRBD2. V was clipped by 3 bases and J by 0 bases; unmatched bases: 14. CDR3 size: 20 residues. Per the germline V gene, CDR1 is SGHNT and CDR2 is YYREEE (reference sequence). This chain's CDR3 is CASSSRGRLAGRSSYNEQFF. In nucleotides, the CDR3 is TGTGCCAGCAGCTCAAGGGGGAGACTAGCGGGACGAAGCTCCTACAATGAGCAGTTCTTC.

The rearrangement links TRBV21-1 to TRBJ1-5. TRBV21-1 is recorded as a pseudogene. The CDR3 spans 13 residues. The CDR3 DNA reads TGTGCCAGCAGCAAACGGTGTGGTCAGCCCCAGCATTTT. Amino acid sequence: CASSKRCGQPQHF.

CDR3 DNA sequence: TGTGCCAGCAGCAATTCGGGGGTTAAGACGAGCAATCAGCCCCAGCATTTT. Translating it yields CASSNSGVKTSNQPQHF. The rearrangement links TRBV5-6 to TRBJ1-5; weak D call: TRBD1 (5 bases). Trimming left V 4 bases short and J 1 base short, with 18 bases between. The CDR3 has 17 amino acids. The germline V gene encodes CDR1 SGHDT and CDR2 YYEEEE.

The chain carries TRBV5-5 and TRBJ2-7; 9 nucleotides align to TRBD2. Germline-derived CDR1 and CDR2 are SGHKS and YYEKEE (reference sequence). V shed 5 bases and J 3 bases; nucleotides not matched to a gene: 9. This CDR3 spans 15 amino acids. DNA for the CDR3: TGTGCCAGCAGACCGGGACTAGCCGTGGTCTACGAGCAGTACTTC. Its translation: CASRPGLAVVYEQYF.

This clone was seen a single time. The chain joins TRBV2 to TRBJ1-2; the match to TRBD1 covers 12 bases. V gave up 6 bases and J gave up 7 bases; unmatched junction bases: 9. Germline V gives CDR1 SNHLY, CDR2 FYNNEI. The CDR3 runs to 15 residues. CDR3 loop: CASRRTGQGAFGYTF. Written as DNA, the CDR3 is TGTGCCAGCAGAAGAACGGGACAGGGGGCCTTTGGCTACACCTTC.

The chain links TRBV7-9 to TRBJ2-1, with 13 bases lining up with TRBD2. Trimming at V came to 0 bases and at J to 6 bases, leaving 2 bases not matched to a gene. The CDR3 covers 16 residues. Germline CDR1 SEHNR, CDR2 FQNEAQ (reference sequence). The CDR3 loop reads CASSLATSGRTNEQFF. The DNA of the CDR3 is TGTGCCAGCAGCTTAGCGACTAGCGGGAGGACCAATGAGCAGTTCTTC.

The CDR3 here is CASSLAGQGGQETQYF. The CDR3 DNA follows: TGCGCCAGCAGCTTGGCAGGACAGGGAGGTCAAGAGACCCAGTACTTC. The chain is built from TRBV5-1 and TRBJ2-5, with 8 bases lining up with TRBD1. The CDR3 length is 16 residues. The germline V gene encodes CDR1 SGHRS and CDR2 YFSETQ. V lost 0 bases to trimming and J lost 2 bases; unmatched junction nucleotides: 6.